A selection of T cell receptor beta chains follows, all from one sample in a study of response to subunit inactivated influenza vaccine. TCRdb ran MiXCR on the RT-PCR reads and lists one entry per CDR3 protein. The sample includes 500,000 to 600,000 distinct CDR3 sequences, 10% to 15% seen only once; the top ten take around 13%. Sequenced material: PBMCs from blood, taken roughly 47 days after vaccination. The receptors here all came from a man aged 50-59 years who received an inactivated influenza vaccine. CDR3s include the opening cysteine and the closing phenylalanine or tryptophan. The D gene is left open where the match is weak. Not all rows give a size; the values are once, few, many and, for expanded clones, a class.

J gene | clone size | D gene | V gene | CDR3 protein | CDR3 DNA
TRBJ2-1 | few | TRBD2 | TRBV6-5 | CASSHWTSGRDEQFF | TGTGCCAGCAGTCACTGGACTAGCGGGAGGGATGAGCAGTTCTTC
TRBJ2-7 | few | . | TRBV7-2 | CASGRINSYEQYF | TGTGCCAGCGGCCGGATAAACTCTTACGAGCAGTACTTC
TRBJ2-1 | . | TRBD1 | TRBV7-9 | CASSPPGQGNYNEQFF | TGTGCCAGCAGCCCGCCGGGACAGGGGAACTACAATGAGCAGTTCTTC
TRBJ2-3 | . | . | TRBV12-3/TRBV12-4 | CASSYQLLTQYF | TGTGCCAGCAGTTACCAACTTCTTACGCAGTATTTT
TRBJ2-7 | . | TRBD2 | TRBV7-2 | CASSPQRGTYEQYF | TGTGCCAGCAGCCCTCAGCGGGGCACCTACGAGCAGTACTTC
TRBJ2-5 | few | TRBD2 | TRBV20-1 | CSARRREAGTQYF | TGCAGTGCTCGGAGGCGGGAGGCCGGGACCCAGTACTTC
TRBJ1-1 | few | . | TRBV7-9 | CASSFFSTGKKGTEAFF | TGTGCCAGCAGCTTTTTTTCTACAGGCAAAAAGGGAACTGAAGCTTTCTTT
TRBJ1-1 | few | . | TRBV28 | CASSLNEAFF | TGTGCCAGCAGTTTGAATGAAGCTTTCTTT
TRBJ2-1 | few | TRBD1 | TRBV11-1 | CASRSRDRPYNEQFF | TGTGCCAGCAGATCCCGGGACAGACCGTACAATGAGCAGTTCTTC
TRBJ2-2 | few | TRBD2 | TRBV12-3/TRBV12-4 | CASKGLAGFAGELFF | TGTGCCAGCAAAGGACTAGCGGGGTTTGCCGGGGAGCTGTTTTTT